The 25 T cell receptor beta chains reported below all come from one sample, sequenced in a study of neoadjuvant anti-PD-1 for oral cavity cancer. Libraries were prepared by immunoSEQ multiplex PCR; TCRdb keeps only in-frame clonotypes and omits some of them. The table lists 13,000 to 15,000 clones, about 64% of them singletons. The sequenced sample was PBMCs, obtained before nivolumab (anti-PD-1) treatment. These receptors came from a person aged 35 to 85 with oral cavity squamous cell carcinoma.

A few counts support this clone. The V and J genes are TRBV5-1 and TRBJ1-1; unclear D gene. CDR3 length: 15 residues. Germline values: CDR1 SGHRS, CDR2 YFSETQ. The V gene lost 1 base and the J gene lost 0 bases, with 10 bases spanning the gap. This chain's CDR3 is CASSLQGTVNTEAFF. The CDR3 nucleotides read TGCGCCAGCAGCTTGCAAGGTACTGTGAACACTGAAGCTTTCTTT. The whole variable domain, remainder taken from reference TRBV5-1 and TRBJ1-1, is KAGVTQTPRYLIKTRGQQVTLSCSPISGHRSVSWYQQTPGQGLQFLFEYFSETQRNKGNFPGRFSGRQFSNSRSEMNVSTLELGDSALYLCASSLQGTVNTEAFFGQGTRLTVV.

This rearrangement joins TRBV5-1 to TRBJ2-7, with TRBD2 matching 10 bases. Per germline, CDR1 SGHRS and CDR2 YFSETQ. V gave up 1 base and J gave up 5 bases; unmatched junction bases: 3. The CDR3 loop spans 14 amino acids. CDR3 amino acids: CASSLKREGNEQYF. The CDR3 DNA reads as TGCGCCAGCAGCTTGAAGCGGGAGGGAAACGAGCAGTACTTC.

This clone was observed a single time. The genes are TRBV6-6 and TRBJ1-5; D call uncertain. The CDR3 spans 12 residues. Germline V gene sequence: CDR1 MNHNY, CDR2 SVGAGI (reference sequence). Trimming took 4 bases from V and 4 from J, leaving 5 bases between them. CDR3 bases: TGTGCCAGCAGTTCCGGGAATCAGCCCCAGCATTTT. It specifies CASSSGNQPQHF.

This clone occurred a few times. This chain links TRBV2 with TRBJ2-2, with D possibly TRBD1 on 5 matching bases. Trimming took 5 bases from V and 2 from J, leaving 24 bases between them. The germline V gene encodes CDR1 SNHLY and CDR2 FYNNEI. The CDR3 extends over 19 amino acids. This chain's CDR3 is CASSRGWILSLSNTGELFF. The CDR3 DNA reads as TGTGCCAGCAGTAGGGGATGGATATTGAGCCTATCAAACACCGGGGAGCTGTTTTTT.

The rearrangement links TRBV9 to TRBJ2-1; D might be TRBD1 (7 bases). The CDR3 extends over 15 amino acids. V shed 5 bases and J shed 2 bases, with 14 bases lying between them. Germline CDR1 and CDR2: SGDLS and YYNGEE. CDR3 in DNA: TGTGCCAGCAGTCGGCAGGGGGGTGCCTACAATGAGCAGTTCTTC. Protein sequence: CASSRQGGAYNEQFF. Full variable domain (outside the CDR3, taken from reference TRBV9 and TRBJ2-1): DSGVTQTPKHLITATGQRVTLRCSPRSGDLSVYWYQQSLDQGLQFLIQYYNGEERAKGNILERFSAQQFPDLHSELNLSSLELGDSALYFCASSRQGGAYNEQFFGPGTRLTVL.

The chain uses TRBV5-1 and TRBJ1-1; D unresolved. CDR3 length equals 12 residues. The V end was cut by 2 bases, the J end by 0 bases, with 2 bases between. From germline, CDR1 is SGHRS and CDR2 YFSETQ. CDR3 in DNA: TGCGCCAGCAGCTTATTGAACACTGAAGCTTTCTTT. Translating it yields CASSLLNTEAFF.

This clone was seen more than once but under ten times. The chain uses TRBV30 and TRBJ1-2; 9 nucleotides align to TRBD1. CDR1 is GTSNPN, CDR2 SVGIG, per germline (reference sequence). There are 15 residues in the CDR3. The V gene end was trimmed by 2 bases and the J gene end by 4 bases; junction bases not matched to a gene: 8. The CDR3 loop reads CAWSFYRGRSYGYTF. CDR3 coding DNA: TGTGCCTGGAGTTTTTACAGGGGGCGCAGCTATGGCTACACCTTC.

The J gene is TRBJ2-2, the V gene TRBV27; 8 nucleotides agree with TRBD2. V was clipped by 7 bases and J by 6 bases; unmatched bases: 7. From germline, CDR1 is MNHEY and CDR2 SMNVEV (reference sequence). This CDR3 region has 14 residues. This chain's CDR3 is CASKETSVPGELFF. The CDR3 DNA reads as TGTGCCAGCAAGGAGACTAGCGTCCCCGGGGAGCTGTTTTTT.

The chain is built from TRBV11-3 and TRBJ2-5; 12 bases map to TRBD2. The CDR3 runs to 16 residues. Unmatched junction bases numbered 7, after V lost 5 bases and J lost 3 bases. The germline V gene has CDR1 SGHNT and CDR2 YENEEA. The CDR3 sequence is CASSPSSGRAEETQYF. The CDR3 DNA reads as TGTGCCAGCAGCCCGTCTAGCGGGAGGGCGGAAGAGACCCAGTACTTC.

V gene TRBV29-1 combines with J gene TRBJ2-3, with 12 bases aligning to TRBD2. V was clipped by 6 bases and J by 0 bases; unmatched bases: 10. The CDR3 totals 17 residues. Germline V gene lookup returns CDR1 SQVTM and CDR2 ANQGSEA. CDR3 in DNA: TGCAGCGTCACCGTGAGGGGACTAGCGGGTAGCACAGATACGCAGTATTTT. Translated: CSVTVRGLAGSTDTQYF.

V is TRBV27 and J is TRBJ2-2; D unclear. CDR1 and CDR2 from the germline V gene are MNHEY and SMNVEV (reference sequence). Trimming stripped 1 base from V and 3 bases from J, with 18 bases between. The CDR3 totals 18 residues. The CDR3 here is CASSLFYYQTRDTGELFF. CDR3 sequence (DNA): TGTGCCAGCAGTTTATTTTATTACCAGACACGAGACACCGGGGAGCTGTTTTTT.

This clone was picked up a small number of times. The CDR3 bases are TGTGCCAGCAGTTTGCTACTCCCCGGGACAGGGCGCCACGAGCAGTACTTC. Translating gives CASSLLLPGTGRHEQYF. The chain combines TRBV27 with TRBJ2-7, with 9 bases lining up with TRBD1. Germline-derived CDR1 and CDR2 are MNHEY and SMNVEV (reference sequence). With 3 bases clipped from V and 5 bases from J, the junction kept 14 bases outside the gene matches. The CDR3 is 17 residues long.

The CDR3 DNA reads as TGTGCCAGCAGCTTAGGCGGGGGGCGGGAGCAGTACTTC. Translated, it gives CASSLGGGREQYF. This chain connects TRBV7-8 to TRBJ2-7; 8 nucleotides match TRBD2. In germline, CDR1 is SGHVS, CDR2 FQNEAQ. This CDR3 comprises 13 residues. Trimming at V came to 1 base and at J to 7 bases, leaving 3 bases not matched to a gene.

The chain carries TRBV27 and TRBJ2-2, with D hard to call. The V gene's germline CDR1 is MNHEY and CDR2 SMNVEV (reference sequence). Trimming took 2 bases from V and 4 from J, leaving 5 bases between them. CDR3 size: 13 residues. The CDR3 nucleotides read TGTGCCAGCAGTTTACTCCCCACCGGGGAGCTGTTTTTT. Translating gives CASSLLPTGELFF.

V and J are TRBV27 and TRBJ1-4; 7 bases map to TRBD1. The CDR3 covers 13 residues. Germline trimming cut 5 bases from V and 6 bases from J; bases unmatched to any gene: 3. Germline V gives CDR1 MNHEY, CDR2 SMNVEV (reference sequence). As DNA, the CDR3 is TGTGCCAGCAGTCCCCAGGGGGATGAAAAACTGTTTTTT. It encodes CASSPQGDEKLFF.

This clone was detected only a few times. The chain employs TRBV5-8 and TRBJ1-1; D unclear. The CDR3 runs 14 residues. Trimming took off 1 base at V and 0 bases at J, with 7 bases between the two ends. Germline V gene data show CDR1 as SGHTS and CDR2 as YDEGEE. CDR3 residues: CASSLSAMNTEAFF. As DNA, the CDR3 is TGTGCCAGCAGCTTGTCGGCCATGAACACTGAAGCTTTCTTT.

This clone occurred once. The rearrangement joins TRBV10-3 to TRBJ2-1; 9 bases fit TRBD1. The CDR3 runs to 16 residues. The J segment lost 3 bases and the V segment lost 2 bases, leaving 5 bases of the junction unmatched. The germline CDR1 and CDR2 sequences are ENHRY and SYGVKD. Here the CDR3 DNA reads TGTGCCATCAGTGAGACCGGGACAGGGTACTACAATGAGCAGTTCTTC. Its translation: CAISETGTGYYNEQFF.

This clone turned up a few times. CDR3 region: CATSRDRLGWGGTQYF. The CDR3 bases are TGTGCCACCAGCAGAGATCGTTTGGGTTGGGGGGGTACGCAGTATTTT. This chain joins TRBV15 and TRBJ2-3; 7 bases match TRBD2. The germline V gene encodes CDR1 LNHNV and CDR2 YYDKDF (reference sequence). The CDR3 spans 16 residues. J lost 8 bases, V lost 0 bases, and 11 bases had no gene match.

This clone was observed once. The V and J genes are TRBV7-3 and TRBJ2-1; D unresolved. Germline V gene data show CDR1 as SGHTA and CDR2 as FQGTGA. V shed 3 bases and J shed 5 bases, with 11 bases lying between them. The CDR3 is 14 residues long. The CDR3 sequence: CASSLMGPNNEQFF. The CDR3 bases are TGTGCCAGCAGCTTGATGGGCCCTAACAATGAGCAGTTCTTC.

The gene calls are TRBV13 and TRBJ2-5, with a weak D call TRBD1 (6 bases). Trimming removed 5 bases from V and 5 bases from J, with 12 bases in between. The CDR3 runs 13 residues. Germline CDR1 is PRHDT and CDR2 is FYEKMQ (reference sequence). The CDR3: CASSTDSEETQYF. As DNA, the CDR3 is TGTGCCAGCAGCACGGACAGCGAGGAGACCCAGTACTTC. The variable domain in full, with the rest retrieved from reference TRBV13 and TRBJ2-5, is AAGVIQSPRHLIKEKRETATLKCYPIPRHDTVYWYQQGPGQDPQFLISFYEKMQSDKGSIPDRFSAQQFSDYHSELNMSSLELGDSALYFCASSTDSEETQYFGPGTRLLVL.

The chain uses TRBV7-9 and TRBJ1-1; maybe TRBD1 (6 bases). The germline gives CDR1 SEHNR, CDR2 FQNEAQ (reference sequence). The CDR3 totals 15 residues. Trimming pared 2 bases from V and 1 base from J, leaving 11 bases between. CDR3 sequence (DNA): TGTGCCAGCAGCTTATTTGGACAGACGAACACTGAAGCTTTCTTT. Translation gives CASSLFGQTNTEAFF.

The V gene is TRBV29-1, the J gene TRBJ1-1; TRBD1 might be the D (5 bases). Germline V CDR1 and CDR2: SQVTM, ANQGSEA. The CDR3 has 11 amino acids. V lost 6 bases to trimming and J lost 8 bases, with 13 bases between them. The CDR3 DNA follows: TGCAGCGTGCGGTTCCAGGGAGAAGCTTTCTTT. Encoded protein: CSVRFQGEAFF.

This clone was found once. V usage is TRBV2 and J usage is TRBJ2-3, with TRBD2 matching over 16 bases. Germline CDR1 and CDR2: SNHLY and FYNNEI. The CDR3 length is 18 residues. V was pared by 6 bases and J by 5 bases, with 11 bases of the junction left unmatched. DNA for the CDR3: TGTGCCAGCAGCGCTCCCGGGACTAGCGGGGGGGCGGTAGATACGCAGTATTTT. Amino acid sequence: CASSAPGTSGGAVDTQYF. Using reference TRBV2 and TRBJ2-3 for the parts outside the CDR3, the full variable domain is EPEVTQTPSHQVTQMGQEVILRCVPISNHLYFYWYRQILGQKVEFLVSFYNNEISEKSEIFDDQFSVERPDGSNFTLKIRSTKLEDSAMYFCASSAPGTSGGAVDTQYFGPGTRLTVL.

The chain joins TRBV6-6 to TRBJ2-1; 8 bases are shared with TRBD1. The CDR3 covers 14 residues. The V and J ends lost 6 bases and 7 bases, in that order; junction bases with no gene match: 8. Germline V gives CDR1 MNHNY, CDR2 SVGAGI (reference sequence). The CDR3: CASSPGGRGNEQFF. CDR3 DNA: TGTGCCAGCAGCCCAGGGGGCAGGGGGAATGAGCAGTTCTTC.

The chain combines TRBV5-4 with TRBJ2-6; 9 bases are a match to TRBD1. In germline, CDR1 is SGHNT, CDR2 YYREEE (reference sequence). The junction had 6 bases not matched to a gene; V was cut back by 0 bases and J by 2 bases. The CDR3 runs to 18 residues. This CDR3 is CASSLGRDRAPGANVLTF. In DNA form, the CDR3 reads TGTGCCAGCAGCTTGGGACGGGACAGGGCCCCTGGGGCCAACGTCCTGACTTTC. Drawing the rest from reference TRBV5-4 and TRBJ2-6, the complete variable domain is ETGVTQSPTHLIKTRGQQVTLRCSSQSGHNTVSWYQQALGQGPQFIFQYYREEENGRGNFPPRFSGLQFPNYSSELNVNALELDDSALYLCASSLGRDRAPGANVLTFGAGSRLTVL.